These 25 T cell receptor beta chains share one sample of origin, sequenced in a study of shared clonotypes between healthy human individuals. Repertoires were generated with immunoSEQ multiplex PCR, while TCRdb's copy carries only in-frame clones and drops some. The sample includes around 1.6 million clones, 95% to 99% seen only once; the top ten take roughly 0.45%. Sequencing used naive CD4+ T cells sorted from blood. Described subset: CD45RA+ positively selected. The source is a man aged 25-45 years in good health.

The gene calls are TRBV6-5 and TRBJ1-3; a weak D match, TRBD1 (5 bases). The V end lost 6 bases, the J end lost 3 bases, and 9 bases lay between the germline ends. Germline V gene lookup returns CDR1 MNHEY and CDR2 SVGAGI. There are 13 residues in the CDR3. The CDR3 bases are TGTGCCAGCAGCCTCGACAGTGGAAACACCATATATTTT. Translating gives CASSLDSGNTIYF.

V gene TRBV27 combines with J gene TRBJ2-7; weak D call: TRBD1 (6 bases). CDR3 length equals 16 residues. Germline V CDR1 and CDR2: MNHEY, SMNVEV (reference sequence). V was cut by 2 bases and J by 2 bases, with 16 bases left in between. CDR3 protein: CASSLGGRVSAYEQYF. Written as DNA, the CDR3 is TGTGCCAGCAGTTTAGGGGGCAGGGTCTCCGCCTACGAGCAGTACTTC.

V gene TRBV27 combines with J gene TRBJ2-3; D remains ambiguous. Germline V gene lookup returns CDR1 MNHEY and CDR2 SMNVEV (reference sequence). This CDR3 is 17 amino acids long. V was trimmed by 4 bases and J by 4 bases, leaving 21 bases between them. CDR3 nucleotides: TGTGCCAGCAGTTACCTCCTGAGGTCTGGGATGGCAGATACGCAGTATTTT. It is translated as CASSYLLRSGMADTQYF.

This chain uses TRBV11-2 with TRBJ2-7; D is perhaps TRBD1 or TRBD2 (5 bases each). In germline, CDR1 is SGHAT, CDR2 FQNNGV. Trimming removed 3 bases from V and 2 bases from J, with 14 bases in between. This CDR3 contains 15 residues. CDR3 protein: CASSLGVDGTYEQYF. CDR3 DNA sequence: TGTGCCAGCAGCTTGGGGGTGGACGGTACCTACGAGCAGTACTTC.

To note about this clone: This sample includes further DNA sequences coding for the same CDR3. V is TRBV18 and J is TRBJ1-4, with TRBD1 matching 10 bases. Germline V gene data show CDR1 as KGHSH and CDR2 as LQKENI. The CDR3 runs 14 residues. With 6 bases clipped from V and 6 bases from J, the junction kept 4 bases outside the gene matches. The CDR3 is CASSRDRGDEKLFF. CDR3 coding DNA: TGTGCCAGCTCCCGGGACAGGGGCGATGAAAAACTGTTTTTT.

The V gene is TRBV15, the J gene TRBJ1-1; D remains ambiguous. CDR3 length: 15 residues. Germline V gene sequence: CDR1 LNHNV, CDR2 YYDKDF (reference sequence). V lost 0 bases to trimming and J lost 1 base, with 9 bases between them. The CDR3, as DNA: TGTGCCACCAGCAGAGATCTTCCATCGAACACTGAAGCTTTCTTT. This translates into CATSRDLPSNTEAFF. The whole variable domain, filled in from reference TRBV15 and TRBJ1-1, reads DAMVIQNPRYQVTQFGKPVTLSCSQTLNHNVMYWYQQKSSQAPKLLFHYYDKDFNNEADTPDNFQSRRPNTSFCFLDIRSPGLGDTAMYLCATSRDLPSNTEAFFGQGTRLTVV.

The chain is built from TRBV2 and TRBJ1-2; D unresolved. V was shortened by 7 bases and J by 6 bases, with 15 bases between the two germline ends. CDR1 SNHLY and CDR2 FYNNEI come from the germline V gene. This CDR3 is built from 13 residues. The CDR3: CASTPEGTNGYTF. CDR3 DNA: TGTGCCAGCACCCCAGAAGGTACGAATGGCTACACCTTC.

The chain recombines TRBV11-2 with TRBJ2-5; D may correspond to TRBD1 or TRBD2 (5 bases each). The germline CDR1 and CDR2 sequences are SGHAT and FQNNGV. V was pared by 3 bases and J by 5 bases, with 16 bases between. The CDR3 consists of 15 residues. The CDR3 sequence is CASSFSAWGWETQYF. The CDR3 coding sequence is TGTGCCAGCAGCTTTTCGGCCTGGGGGTGGGAGACCCAGTACTTC.

The V gene is TRBV10-3, the J gene TRBJ2-7; the D gene is possibly TRBD2 (6 bases). This CDR3 has 15 amino acids. The ends were cut back, 1 base at V and 3 bases at J, with 13 bases in the middle. Looked up from germline, CDR1 is ENHRY and CDR2 is SYGVKD. CDR3 sequence: CAISEFETRSYEQYF. The DNA for the CDR3 is TGTGCCATCAGTGAGTTTGAGACTAGAAGCTACGAGCAGTACTTC.

The chain joins TRBV18 to TRBJ2-1, with D uncertain. The CDR3 sequence is 14 residues long. V lost 6 bases and J 6 bases, leaving 15 bases between the germline ends. CDR1 and CDR2 from the germline V gene are KGHSH and LQKENI. The CDR3 loop is CASSNRPNPNEQFF. CDR3 DNA sequence: TGTGCCAGCTCCAACCGCCCTAATCCCAATGAGCAGTTCTTC.

The J gene is TRBJ1-1, the V gene TRBV19, with D hard to call. The V end lost 5 bases, the J end lost 0 bases, and 16 bases lay between the germline ends. Germline V CDR1 and CDR2: LNHDA, SQIVND (reference sequence). CDR3 length: 16 amino acids. In nucleotides, the CDR3 is TGTGCCAGTAGTTTAGGACGGTTGGGGTTGAACACTGAAGCTTTCTTT. This gives the protein CASSLGRLGLNTEAFF. The full variable domain, in which reference TRBV19 and TRBJ1-1 provide the parts outside the CDR3, is DGGITQSPKYLFRKEGQNVTLSCEQNLNHDAMYWYRQDPGQGLRLIYYSQIVNDFQKGDIAEGYSVSREKKESFPLTVTSAQKNPTAFYLCASSLGRLGLNTEAFFGQGTRLTVV.

In DNA form, the CDR3 reads TGTGCCAGCAGCTCCATAGGTACGCAGTATTTT. This encodes CASSSIGTQYF. The rearrangement joins TRBV27 to TRBJ2-3, with D unresolved. The length of the CDR3 is 11 residues. V was shortened by 6 bases and J by 8 bases, with 9 bases between the two germline ends. Germline assignment: CDR1 MNHEY and CDR2 SMNVEV (reference sequence).

This rearrangement joins TRBV28 to TRBJ1-4, with D uncertain. Looked up from germline, CDR1 is MDHEN and CDR2 is SYDVKM. V dropped 3 bases and J dropped 2 bases, with 13 bases sitting between them. The CDR3 sequence is 16 residues long. CDR3 nucleotide sequence: TGTGCCAGCAGTTTCTCGTGGGATTCTACTAATGAAAAACTGTTTTTT. This gives the protein CASSFSWDSTNEKLFF.

V usage is TRBV19 and J usage is TRBJ2-5, with 9 bases identical to TRBD1. The J segment lost 0 bases and the V segment lost 5 bases, leaving 10 bases of the junction unmatched. Germline-derived CDR1 and CDR2 are LNHDA and SQIVND (reference sequence). The CDR3 covers 17 residues. CDR3 coding DNA: TGTGCCAGTAGTCCCGGCCGGGACAGGGTTAACCAAGAGACCCAGTACTTC. Its translation is CASSPGRDRVNQETQYF.

Remarks on this clone: Other nucleotide sequences from this sample produce the same CDR3. The chain has TRBV28 and TRBJ1-1; D may be TRBD1 (5 bases). V gave up 2 bases and J gave up 1 base, with 8 bases separating them. The CDR3 runs to 14 residues. CDR1 is MDHEN, CDR2 SYDVKM, per germline. The CDR3 protein is CASSLPGQNTEAFF. CDR3 DNA: TGTGCCAGCAGTTTACCCGGACAGAACACTGAAGCTTTCTTT. The entire variable domain, with the rest obtained from reference TRBV28 and TRBJ1-1, is as follows: DVKVTQSSRYLVKRTGEKVFLECVQDMDHENMFWYRQDPGLGLRLIYFSYDVKMKEKGDIPEGYSVSREKKERFSLILESASTNQTSMYLCASSLPGQNTEAFFGQGTRLTVV.

The chain links TRBV6-1 to TRBJ2-5; 12 bases match TRBD1. CDR1 and CDR2 (germline): MNHNS, SASEGT. Trimming took 7 bases from V and 5 from J; bases not matched to a gene: 5. This CDR3 spans 14 amino acids. This CDR3 is CASIWGQGAETQYF. The CDR3 nucleotides read TGTGCCAGCATTTGGGGACAGGGGGCTGAGACCCAGTACTTC.

This clone is a singleton in its sample. The chain joins TRBV27 to TRBJ1-2, with D perhaps TRBD1 (5 bases). The germline V and J ends were trimmed by 4 bases and 8 bases, with 17 bases remaining between them. From germline, CDR1 is MNHEY and CDR2 SMNVEV (reference sequence). The CDR3 loop spans 14 amino acids. The CDR3 DNA is TGTGCCAGCAGTTCGATGGCAGGGCACGGGGGCTACACCTTC. This sequence encodes CASSSMAGHGGYTF.

The CDR3, as DNA: TGTGCCAGCAGGTCTACACGAGACTCTGGGGCCAACGTCCTGACTTTC. Translated: CASRSTRDSGANVLTF. V is TRBV7-8 and J is TRBJ2-6; D is uncertain. Germline V gene sequence: CDR1 SGHVS, CDR2 FQNEAQ. Trimming took off 6 bases at V and 0 bases at J, with 12 bases between the two ends. The CDR3 length is 16 residues. Filled out from reference TRBV7-8 and TRBJ2-6, the complete variable domain reads GAGVSQSPRYKVAKRGQDVALRCDPISGHVSLFWYQQALGQGPEFLTYFQNEAQLDKSGLPSDRFFAERPEGSVSTLKIQRTQQEDSAVYLCASRSTRDSGANVLTFGAGSRLTVL.

J is TRBJ2-7 and V is TRBV9, with unresolved D. Germline lookup yields CDR1 SGDLS and CDR2 YYNGEE. This CDR3 contains 14 residues. V was trimmed by 1 base and J by 0 bases, leaving 8 bases between them. The DNA for the CDR3 is TGTGCCAGCAGCGTATTCGACGGCTCCTACGAGCAGTACTTC. Amino acids: CASSVFDGSYEQYF. Combining the CDR3 with reference TRBV9 and TRBJ2-7 gives the whole variable domain DSGVTQTPKHLITATGQRVTLRCSPRSGDLSVYWYQQSLDQGLQFLIQYYNGEERAKGNILERFSAQQFPDLHSELNLSSLELGDSALYFCASSVFDGSYEQYFGPGTRLTVT.

This sequence joins TRBV10-3 and TRBJ1-1; 11 bases fit TRBD1. Unmatched junction bases numbered 5, after V lost 4 bases and J lost 7 bases. The CDR3 loop spans 14 amino acids. Germline-derived CDR1 and CDR2 are ENHRY and SYGVKD. The CDR3 loop is CAISVGQGGVEAFF. In DNA, the CDR3 is TGTGCCATCAGTGTGGGACAGGGGGGTGTTGAAGCTTTCTTT.

The rearrangement uses TRBV10-3 and TRBJ2-3; 7 positions agree with TRBD2. The trim removed 2 bases at V and 0 bases at J, leaving 2 bases unmatched. Germline assignment: CDR1 ENHRY and CDR2 SYGVKD. The CDR3 consists of 15 residues. The CDR3 reads CAISEATSSTDTQYF. The CDR3 nucleotides read TGTGCCATCAGTGAGGCGACTAGCAGCACAGATACGCAGTATTTT.

This clone was observed a single time. Other DNA sequences in this sample translate to the same CDR3. J is TRBJ1-1 and V is TRBV20-1; tentative D call: TRBD1 (5 bases). V shed 6 bases and J shed 0 bases, with 5 bases lying between them. CDR3 length equals 11 residues. CDR1 and CDR2 (germline): DFQATT, SNEGSKA (reference sequence). This CDR3 is CSAGVNTEAFF. The CDR3 coding sequence is TGCAGTGCGGGGGTGAACACTGAAGCTTTCTTT.

CDR3 residues: CASTVTYTGELFF. In DNA, the CDR3 is TGTGCCAGCACCGTGACCTACACCGGGGAGCTGTTTTTT. V usage is TRBV28 and J usage is TRBJ2-2; D call uncertain. Germline CDR1 and CDR2: MDHEN and SYDVKM. V was trimmed by 7 bases and J by 3 bases, leaving 9 bases between them. The CDR3 runs to 13 residues.

The chain recombines TRBV2 with TRBJ2-1, with 7 bases matching TRBD1. The CDR3 is 15 residues long. With V trimmed by 5 bases and J by 9 bases, 13 bases remained unmatched. CDR1 and CDR2 (germline): SNHLY, FYNNEI. CDR3 in DNA: TGTGCCAGCAGTCGGACAGGATTCAAACAGGGTGAGCAGTTCTTC. It codes for CASSRTGFKQGEQFF. Drawing the rest from reference TRBV2 and TRBJ2-1, the complete variable domain is EPEVTQTPSHQVTQMGQEVILRCVPISNHLYFYWYRQILGQKVEFLVSFYNNEISEKSEIFDDQFSVERPDGSNFTLKIRSTKLEDSAMYFCASSRTGFKQGEQFFGPGTRLTVL.

The chain links TRBV5-5 to TRBJ2-7; D might be TRBD1 (6 bases). The CDR3 extends over 17 amino acids. Trimming took off 5 bases at V and 4 bases at J, with 25 bases between the two ends. Germline assignment: CDR1 SGHKS and CDR2 YYEKEE (reference sequence). For the CDR3, the DNA is TGTGCCAGCAGACCCTTAGCCCGGGACACATACTTGTACGAGCAGTACTTC. Encoded protein: CASRPLARDTYLYEQYF.